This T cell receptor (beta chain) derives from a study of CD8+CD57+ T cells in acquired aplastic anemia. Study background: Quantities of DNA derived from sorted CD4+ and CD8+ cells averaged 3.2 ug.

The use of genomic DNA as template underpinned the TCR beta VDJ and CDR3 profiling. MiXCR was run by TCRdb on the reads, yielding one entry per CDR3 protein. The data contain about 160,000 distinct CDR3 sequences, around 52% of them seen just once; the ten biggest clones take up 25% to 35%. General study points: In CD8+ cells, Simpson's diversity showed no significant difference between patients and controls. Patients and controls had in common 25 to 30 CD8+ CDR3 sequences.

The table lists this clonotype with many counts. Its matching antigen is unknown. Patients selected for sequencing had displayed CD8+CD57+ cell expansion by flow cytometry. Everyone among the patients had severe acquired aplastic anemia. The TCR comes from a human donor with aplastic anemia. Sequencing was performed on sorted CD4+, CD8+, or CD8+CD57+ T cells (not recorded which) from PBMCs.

The CDR3 reads CASSQELSVPYEQYF. The CDR3 DNA sequence: TGCGCCAGCAGCCAAGAGTTGTCGGTCCCGTACGAGCAGTACTTC. The rearrangement joins TRBV4-1 to TRBJ2-7; D unresolved. From germline, CDR1 is MGHRA and CDR2 YSYEKL. The CDR3 has 15 residues. The ends were cut back, 0 bases at V and 4 bases at J, with 13 bases in the middle.